Following are 24 T cell receptor beta chains from one sample sequenced in a study of blood T cell repertoires in COVID-19. This table comes from immunoSEQ multiplex PCR, and its TCRdb copy is limited to in-frame clones, with some not included. The data show around 140,000 clones, 85% to 90% seen once. The material sequenced was peripheral blood. The receptors were sampled from a man aged 65 to 79 with active COVID-19.

This clone was observed a single time. This chain joins TRBV19 and TRBJ2-7, with 7 bases lining up with TRBD2. J gave up 0 bases and V 5 bases, and 4 bases lay outside the gene matches. The CDR3 spans 14 residues. The germline gives CDR1 LNHDA, CDR2 SQIVND (reference sequence). The CDR3: CASSVSGVSYEQYF. The CDR3 coding sequence is TGTGCCAGTAGTGTAAGCGGGGTCTCCTACGAGCAGTACTTC.

The gene calls are TRBV4-3 and TRBJ1-6; no clear D. Deletions cut 3 bases from V and 0 bases from J, with 9 bases between. From germline, CDR1 is LGHNA and CDR2 YSLEER. The length of the CDR3 is 16 residues. In DNA form, the CDR3 reads TGCGCCAGCAGCCAGCAACAGAGCTCCTATAATTCACCCCTCCACTTT. Protein: CASSQQQSSYNSPLHF.

The chain recombines TRBV29-1 with TRBJ2-1; 12 bases fit TRBD1. Germline loops: CDR1 SQVTM, CDR2 ANQGSEA. The CDR3 loop spans 17 amino acids. The ends lost 7 bases at V and 1 base at J; junction bases unmatched: 11. The CDR3 here is CSAGQGAPRGSYNEQFF. The CDR3 nucleotides are TGCAGCGCGGGACAGGGGGCGCCACGGGGGTCCTACAATGAGCAGTTCTTC.

V is TRBV15 and J is TRBJ2-7; 11 bases match TRBD2. The CDR3 contains 17 residues. J lost 2 bases, V lost 1 base, and 7 bases had no gene match. Germline CDR1 reads LNHNV; CDR2 reads YYDKDF (reference sequence). For the CDR3, the DNA is TGTGCCACCAGCAGAGGGGCGGATAGCGGGAGGGCCTACGAGCAGTACTTC. Encoded protein: CATSRGADSGRAYEQYF.

This CDR3 reads CATGTSVNNEQFF. The DNA for the CDR3 is TGTGCCACAGGGACTAGCGTAAACAATGAGCAGTTCTTC. The chain employs TRBV24-1 and TRBJ2-1; 10 bases map to TRBD2. The V segment lost 10 bases and the J segment 5 bases; nucleotides outside the gene matches: 4. The germline V gene has CDR1 KGHDR and CDR2 SFDVKD. This CDR3 is built from 13 residues.

The rearrangement joins TRBV20-1 to TRBJ2-3, with 13 bases aligning to TRBD2. This CDR3 is 15 amino acids long. The J segment lost 9 bases and the V segment lost 3 bases, leaving 9 bases of the junction unmatched. CDR1 and CDR2 (germline): DFQATT, SNEGSKA (reference sequence). DNA of the CDR3: TGCAGTGCTAGTGGCGGACTAGCGGGAGTGAGCACGCAGTATTTT. Translation: CSASGGLAGVSTQYF.

This clone was recorded only once. V usage is TRBV6-6 and J usage is TRBJ2-5; 10 nucleotides agree with TRBD2. CDR3 size: 15 residues. The germline CDR1 and CDR2 sequences are MNHNY and SVGAGI (reference sequence). V shed 5 bases and J 4 bases; nucleotides not matched to a gene: 7. The CDR3 loop reads CASSLTLAGVETQYF. In nucleotides, the CDR3 is TGTGCCAGCAGTCTCACTCTAGCGGGAGTAGAGACCCAGTACTTC.

V gene TRBV6-5 combines with J gene TRBJ2-3; 9 nucleotides line up with TRBD1. Germline V gene data show CDR1 as MNHEY and CDR2 as SVGAGI. The CDR3 sequence is 14 residues long. Trimming removed 2 bases from V and 6 bases from J; junction bases left unmatched: 3. In nucleotides, the CDR3 is TGTGCCAGCAGTTACCGACAGGGGGGGGATACGCAGTATTTT. It specifies CASSYRQGGDTQYF.

V and J are TRBV28 and TRBJ1-1; D remains unclear. The V gene lost 8 bases and the J gene lost 6 bases, with 16 bases spanning the gap. This CDR3 region has 13 residues. CDR1 and CDR2 (germline): MDHEN, SYDVKM. The CDR3 protein is CASAPSRVPEAFF. CDR3 nucleotide sequence: TGTGCCAGCGCCCCTTCGAGGGTCCCTGAAGCTTTCTTT. Full variable domain (remainder filled in from reference TRBV28 and TRBJ1-1): DVKVTQSSRYLVKRTGEKVFLECVQDMDHENMFWYRQDPGLGLRLIYFSYDVKMKEKGDIPEGYSVSREKKERFSLILESASTNQTSMYLCASAPSRVPEAFFGQGTRLTVV.

The chain uses TRBV28 and TRBJ1-2, with D maybe TRBD1 (6 bases). CDR1 and CDR2 from the germline V gene are MDHEN and SYDVKM. V was cut by 6 bases and J by 5 bases, with 16 bases left in between. The CDR3 is 14 residues long. The CDR3 reads CASRGGGQGYGYTF. DNA for the CDR3: TGTGCCAGCAGAGGGGGGGGGCAGGGATATGGCTACACCTTC.

This chain uses TRBV5-6 with TRBJ1-3; maybe TRBD1 (6 bases). The germline V gene has CDR1 SGHDT and CDR2 YYEEEE. This CDR3 region has 15 residues. V shed 3 bases and J shed 0 bases, with 10 bases lying between them. CDR3 loop: CASSWGGASGNTIYF. The CDR3 nucleotides are TGTGCCAGCAGCTGGGGGGGCGCCTCTGGAAACACCATATATTTT. Based on the CDR3 plus reference TRBV5-6 and TRBJ1-3, the full variable domain is DAGVTQSPTHLIKTRGQQVTLRCSPKSGHDTVSWYQQALGQGPQFIFQYYEEEERQRGNFPDRFSGHQFPNYSSELNVNALLLGDSALYLCASSWGGASGNTIYFGEGSWLTVV.

V is TRBV28 and J is TRBJ2-7; 9 positions agree with TRBD2. Germline assignment: CDR1 MDHEN and CDR2 SYDVKM. The V segment lost 5 bases and the J segment 5 bases; nucleotides outside the gene matches: 16. This CDR3 comprises 17 residues. The CDR3 sequence is CASSRIPGTSIIDEQYF. In DNA form, the CDR3 reads TGTGCCAGCAGTAGAATTCCCGGGACTAGCATAATCGACGAGCAGTACTTC.

The CDR3 here is CASSHPGLAGGPHEQYF. CDR3 in DNA: TGTGCCAGCAGCCATCCCGGACTAGCGGGAGGGCCACACGAGCAGTACTTC. V is TRBV3-1 (or the pseudogene TRBV3-2) and J is TRBJ2-7; 15 bases match TRBD2. After removal of 3 bases from V and 5 bases from J, the junction contained 8 bases not matched to a gene. Germline CDR1 is LGHDT and CDR2 is YNNKEL (reference sequence). The CDR3 totals 17 residues.

The chain uses TRBV5-4 and TRBJ2-2; 9 nucleotides line up with TRBD2. The V and J ends lost 3 bases and 4 bases, in that order; junction bases with no gene match: 4. CDR3 length: 15 amino acids. The germline V gene encodes CDR1 SGHNT and CDR2 YYREEE (reference sequence). CDR3 nucleotide sequence: TGTGCCAGCAGCTGGCCACTAGCGGGCACCGGGGAGCTGTTTTTT. This sequence encodes CASSWPLAGTGELFF.

The chain uses TRBV6-5 and TRBJ2-3; 9 bases align to TRBD1. V shed 6 bases and J 4 bases; nucleotides not matched to a gene: 8. The CDR3 contains 15 residues. CDR1 is MNHEY and CDR2 is SVGAGI in the germline V gene. DNA of the CDR3: TGTGCCAGCAGACGACGACAGGGGGGCCCAGATACGCAGTATTTT. This encodes CASRRRQGGPDTQYF.

The rearrangement uses TRBV4-2 and TRBJ2-5; maybe TRBD2 (6 bases). The CDR3 loop spans 13 amino acids. The V and J ends lost 8 bases and 1 base respectively, with 11 bases between them. Germline lookup yields CDR1 LGHNA and CDR2 YNFKEQ. The chain's CDR3 is CASRKAGQETQYF. Written as DNA, the CDR3 is TGTGCCAGCCGAAAAGCGGGCCAAGAGACCCAGTACTTC.

The chain recombines TRBV4-1 with TRBJ2-7, with a weak D call TRBD2 (6 bases). V was trimmed by 4 bases and J by 7 bases, leaving 14 bases between them. This CDR3 comprises 13 residues. Germline V gives CDR1 MGHRA, CDR2 YSYEKL. DNA for the CDR3: TGCGCCAGCAGCCGGGGACTCGAGGGAGAGCAGTACTTC. Its translation is CASSRGLEGEQYF.

This chain joins TRBV11-3 and TRBJ2-7; D remains ambiguous. The CDR3 length is 13 residues. Germline values: CDR1 SGHNT, CDR2 YENEEA. Trimming removed 5 bases at V and 4 bases at J, with 12 bases between. CDR3 in amino acids: CASSQATEYEQYF. In nucleotides, the CDR3 is TGTGCCAGCAGCCAAGCTACGGAGTACGAGCAGTACTTC.

J is TRBJ1-1 and V is TRBV12-5; possible D gene TRBD1, 5 bases. The CDR3 covers 14 residues. CDR1 LGHNT and CDR2 FRNRAP come from the germline V gene. The V gene lost 5 bases and the J gene lost 5 bases, with 15 bases spanning the gap. The CDR3 spells CASGGGVEQTEAFF. The CDR3 DNA follows: TGTGCTAGTGGTGGAGGGGTTGAACAAACTGAAGCTTTCTTT.

J is TRBJ2-3 and V is TRBV19; 8 bases align to TRBD2. V lost 1 base and J lost 9; bases outside the gene matches: 6. Germline V CDR1 and CDR2: LNHDA, SQIVND (reference sequence). The length of the CDR3 is 14 residues. CDR3 DNA: TGTGCCAGTAGTATAGTCGGTAGCGGGAAGACGCAGTATTTT. As protein: CASSIVGSGKTQYF.

This clone was recorded once. This chain uses TRBV10-3 with TRBJ2-7, with D possibly matching TRBD1 (7 bases). The germline V and J ends were trimmed by 3 bases and 7 bases, with 10 bases remaining between them. This CDR3 is built from 12 residues. Germline CDR1 ENHRY, CDR2 SYGVKD. CDR3: CAISDSGGEQYF. CDR3 in DNA: TGTGCCATCAGTGACTCAGGGGGGGAGCAGTACTTC.

The V call is TRBV27, the J call TRBJ2-1; D perhaps matches TRBD2 (6 bases). The CDR3 is 15 residues long. V was cut by 2 bases and J by 0 bases, with 8 bases left in between. Germline CDR1 MNHEY, CDR2 SMNVEV (reference sequence). This CDR3 is CASSLAGSSYNEQFF. Written as DNA, the CDR3 is TGTGCCAGCAGTTTAGCGGGAAGCTCCTACAATGAGCAGTTCTTC.

The chain employs TRBV9 and TRBJ2-1; possibly TRBD2 for D (6 bases). The CDR3 has 15 amino acids. V lost 0 bases and J 2 bases, leaving 9 bases between the germline ends. CDR1 SGDLS and CDR2 YYNGEE come from the germline V gene. In DNA form, the CDR3 reads TGTGCCAGCAGCGTAGTCGGCGGGACCTACAATGAGCAGTTCTTC. Translated, it gives CASSVVGGTYNEQFF.

The chain is built from TRBV6-6 and TRBJ1-1; D unresolved. From germline, CDR1 is MNHNY and CDR2 SVGAGI (reference sequence). The CDR3 sequence is 15 residues long. Trimming took off 7 bases at V and 7 bases at J, with 22 bases between the two ends. The CDR3 region is CASTDPLGRNYEAFF. The CDR3 nucleotides read TGTGCCAGCACCGATCCTCTGGGGAGGAATTATGAAGCTTTCTTT.